This T cell receptor (beta chain) was sequenced during a study of blood T cell repertoires in COVID-19. The table came from immunoSEQ multiplex PCR; TCRdb's copy has only in-frame clones and leaves some out. The repertoire holds under 200,000 clones, with around nine tenths as singletons. Trimming removed 3 bases from V and 7 bases from J, with 10 bases in between. The CDR3 extends over 13 amino acids. Sequenced sample: peripheral blood. The chain links TRBV12-3 or TRBV12-4 to TRBJ1-5, with D unclear. This TCR came from a man in his 70s with active or convalescent COVID-19. CDR3 sequence: CASSFSGRQPQHF. CDR3 nucleotides: TGTGCCAGCAGTTTTTCTGGGCGCCAGCCCCAGCATTTT.